The 24 T cell receptor beta chains below come from one sample, sequenced in a study of spatial heterogeneity in lung cancer. Time point meaning: sample taken at primary tumor resection. Unsorted whole RNA from tumor, nontumor lung or frozen PBMC underwent sequencing. TCRdb reanalysed the 5' RACE reads using MiXCR and keeps one entry per CDR3 protein. The sample comprises 9,500 to 15,000 distinct CDR3 sequences, 6.2% of which are singletons, and about 9.3% rests with the top ten. Sequencing was performed on normal lung tissue next to the tumor, taken at surgery. Receptor source: a male donor with early-stage non-small cell lung cancer.

With respect to this clonotype: This beta chain turned up in a library designed for alpha chains; as an off-target read, its abundance says little. The chain is built from TRBV10-3 and TRBJ1-3; D is possibly TRBD1 (5 bases). V lost 11 bases, J lost 0 bases, and 11 bases lay in between. This CDR3 has 13 amino acids. Per germline, CDR1 ENHRY and CDR2 SYGVKD. The chain's CDR3 is CAATGYSGNTIYF. The DNA for the CDR3 is TGTGCCGCTACAGGCTACTCTGGAAACACCATATATTTT.

This clonotype was seen repeatedly, ten times or more. This beta chain is an unintended read in a library built for alpha chains; its size means little. The V call is TRBV10-3, the J call TRBJ2-1; TRBD2 matches 12 bases. V lost 2 bases and J lost 5; bases outside the gene matches: 4. This CDR3 region has 16 residues. Germline V CDR1 and CDR2: ENHRY, SYGVKD. The CDR3 is CAISERGLAGDNEQFF. The CDR3 bases are TGTGCCATCAGTGAGCGGGGACTAGCGGGTGACAATGAGCAGTTCTTC.

By its share, this clonotype is large. The library was prepared for alpha chains; this beta chain is a stray read, so its frequency means little. The V and J genes are TRBV19 and TRBJ2-2; perhaps TRBD1 as D (6 bases). The CDR3 extends over 13 amino acids. Trimming shortened V by 10 bases and J by 2 bases, and 11 bases separated the two germline ends. From germline, CDR1 is LNHDA and CDR2 SQIVND (reference sequence). Here the CDR3 reads CATADSNTGELFF. The CDR3, as DNA: TGTGCCACCGCGGACAGTAACACCGGGGAGCTGTTTTTT. The variable domain in full, completed from reference TRBV19 and TRBJ2-2, reads DGGITQSPKYLFRKEGQNVTLSCEQNLNHDAMYWYRQDPGQGLRLIYYSQIVNDFQKGDIAEGYSVSREKKESFPLTVTSAQKNPTAFYLCATADSNTGELFFGEGSRLTVL.

This clonotype was observed many times. A library prepared for alpha chains yielded this beta chain as an off-target read; its size is of little meaning. The chain couples TRBV30 to TRBJ2-1, with TRBD2 matching 8 bases. The CDR3 loop spans 17 amino acids. The germline V gene has CDR1 GTSNPN and CDR2 SVGIG (reference sequence). V was clipped by 5 bases and J by 1 base; unmatched bases: 13. CDR3 in DNA: TGTGCCTGGGGTCTGGCCCTGACTAGCGCTTCCTACAATGAGCAGTTCTTC. Protein product: CAWGLALTSASYNEQFF.

In its sample, this clonotype ranks as medium-sized. As an off-target read in a library built for alpha chains, this beta chain has a frequency of little significance. The chain recombines TRBV10-3 with TRBJ1-1; D is unresolved. Trimming shortened V by 5 bases and J by 3 bases, and 10 bases separated the two germline ends. The germline gives CDR1 ENHRY, CDR2 SYGVKD. There are 13 residues in the CDR3. The CDR3 loop reads CAISIQADTEAFF. CDR3 DNA: TGTGCCATCAGTATCCAGGCAGACACTGAAGCTTTCTTT.

This clonotype came up many times. The library was prepared for alpha chains; this beta chain is a stray read, so its frequency means little. The rearrangement uses TRBV6-2 or TRBV6-3 and TRBJ2-3, with 11 bases matching TRBD2. CDR1 and CDR2 (germline): MNHEY, SVGEGT. The CDR3 is made up of 16 amino acids. V lost 1 base, J lost 1 base, and 1 base stayed unmatched. The CDR3 DNA is TGTGCCAGCAGTTACTTGGGACTAGCGGGCACAGATACGCAGTATTTT. The encoded protein is CASSYLGLAGTDTQYF.

This clonotype is medium-sized (0.01 to 0.1%). A library prepared for alpha chains yielded this beta chain as an off-target read; its size is of little meaning. V usage is TRBV27 and J usage is TRBJ2-2; 8 positions agree with TRBD1. The CDR3 totals 17 residues. The germline V gene has CDR1 MNHEY and CDR2 SMNVEV (reference sequence). The ends lost 6 bases at V and 4 bases at J; junction bases unmatched: 13. Written as DNA, the CDR3 is TGTGCCAGCAGCCTCAGGACAGGGACAATGAGCACCGGGGAGCTGTTTTTT. Translated: CASSLRTGTMSTGELFF.

Many counts were recorded for this clonotype. This beta chain appears as a stray read in a library generated for alpha chains; its size is not informative. CDR3 DNA: TGTGCCAGCAGCTTAGGGTCAGCGGGAGGAGGGGGTGAGCAGTTCTTC. Its protein is CASSLGSAGGGGEQFF. V is TRBV11-1 and J is TRBJ2-1, with 9 bases that match TRBD2. This CDR3 region has 16 residues. J gave up 9 bases and V 1 base, and 10 bases lay outside the gene matches. Germline V gene sequence: CDR1 SGHAT, CDR2 FQDESV (reference sequence).

This clonotype is labeled as medium-sized (0.01 to 0.1%). Because this beta chain is a stray read in a library intended to capture alpha chains, its abundance should not be given much weight. The rearrangement uses TRBV27 and TRBJ2-3; D might be TRBD2 (5 bases). Deletions cut 6 bases from V and 1 base from J, with 11 bases between. This CDR3 region has 14 residues. In germline, CDR1 is MNHEY, CDR2 SMNVEV (reference sequence). CDR3 sequence reads: CASSEGSRTDTQYF. Here the CDR3 DNA reads TGTGCCAGCAGCGAGGGTTCTCGCACAGATACGCAGTATTTT.

Ten or more counts support this clonotype. In a library made to pick up alpha chains, this beta chain is a stray read with a size that means little. This sequence joins TRBV27 and TRBJ2-3; 8 bases fit TRBD1. Trimming at V came to 5 bases and at J to 1 base, leaving 8 bases not matched to a gene. CDR3 length: 16 amino acids. Germline CDR1 is MNHEY and CDR2 is SMNVEV (reference sequence). CDR3 sequence reads: CASSLRTGQGTDTQYF. CDR3 nucleotides: TGTGCCAGCAGTCTCCGGACAGGGCAAGGCACAGATACGCAGTATTTT.

Remarks on this clonotype: This beta chain turned up in a library designed for alpha chains; as an off-target read, its abundance says little. V usage is TRBV7-9 and J usage is TRBJ1-4, with 7 positions matching TRBD1. The trim removed 1 base at V and 7 bases at J, leaving 3 bases unmatched. The germline gives CDR1 SEHNR, CDR2 FQNEAQ (reference sequence). The CDR3 extends over 14 amino acids. CDR3 nucleotide sequence: TGTGCCAGCAGCTTAGGACAGGGTGGTGAAAAACTGTTTTTT. Its translation: CASSLGQGGEKLFF.

By share, this clonotype ranks as medium-sized. Since it is a stray read in a library aimed at alpha chains, this beta chain has a size that is not meaningful. The chain carries TRBV5-4 and TRBJ1-5, with 10 bases aligning to TRBD1. J lost 8 bases, V lost 0 bases, and 5 bases had no gene match. Germline V gene lookup returns CDR1 SGHNT and CDR2 YYREEE (reference sequence). The length of the CDR3 is 15 residues. In DNA form, the CDR3 reads TGTGCCAGCAGCTTGGGACAGGGGGCTAGTGAGCCCCAGCATTTT. Translating gives CASSLGQGASEPQHF.

This clonotype was counted at least ten times. A library prepared for alpha chains yielded this beta chain as an off-target read; its size is of little meaning. The chain employs TRBV5-5 and TRBJ2-4; D is uncertain. Germline V gene data show CDR1 as SGHKS and CDR2 as YYEKEE (reference sequence). V was shortened by 0 bases and J by 0 bases, with 10 bases between the two germline ends. This CDR3 has 16 residues. The CDR3 region is CASSLEWPIAKNIQYF. CDR3 sequence (DNA): TGTGCCAGCAGCTTGGAGTGGCCGATAGCCAAAAACATTCAGTACTTC.

This clonotype was detected ten times or more. Because the library targeted alpha chains, this beta chain is an off-target read whose size means little. This chain links TRBV5-1 with TRBJ1-5; D remains ambiguous. The CDR3 has 15 amino acids. The V end was cut by 5 bases, the J end by 4 bases, with 16 bases between. The germline gives CDR1 SGHRS, CDR2 YFSETQ. The CDR3 region is CASRPGSAGNQPQHF. CDR3 DNA sequence: TGCGCCAGCAGACCGGGATCAGCGGGGAATCAGCCCCAGCATTTT.

The table lists this clonotype with many counts. The size of this beta chain means little, since it is a stray read in a library made for alpha chains. The genes are TRBV20-1 and TRBJ2-7; 9 bases match TRBD1. The CDR3 has 13 amino acids. J was trimmed by 10 bases and V by 6 bases; bases with no gene match: 13. Germline V CDR1 and CDR2: DFQATT, SNEGSKA (reference sequence). This chain's CDR3 is CSASTGGNSEQYF. Written as DNA, the CDR3 is TGCAGTGCAAGCACAGGGGGCAACTCGGAACAGTACTTC.

This clonotype was recorded at least ten times. A library prepared for alpha chains yielded this beta chain as an off-target read; its size is of little meaning. The V gene is TRBV28, the J gene TRBJ1-6, with D possibly TRBD1 on 6 matching bases. V was shortened by 6 bases and J by 14 bases, with 20 bases between the two germline ends. The CDR3 spans 14 residues. Germline V CDR1 and CDR2: MDHEN, SYDVKM. CDR3 sequence reads: CASRGTGTISTLHF. Written as DNA, the CDR3 is TGTGCCAGCAGGGGTACCGGGACAATTTCTACCCTCCACTTT.

Comments on this clonotype: This beta chain is a stray sequence in a library constructed for alpha chains; its clone size is not meaningful. Here the CDR3 reads CSAPDSAGSRKTQYF. For the CDR3, the DNA is TGCAGTGCCCCGGACTCGGCAGGGAGTAGAAAGACCCAGTACTTC. The rearrangement links TRBV20-1 to TRBJ2-5; D is possibly TRBD1 or TRBD2 (5 bases each). CDR1 is DFQATT, CDR2 SNEGSKA, per germline (reference sequence). CDR3 size: 15 residues. Trimming removed 6 bases from V and 6 bases from J, with 23 bases in between.

This clonotype was seen repeatedly, ten times or more. This beta chain is an unintended read in a library built for alpha chains; its size means little. V usage is TRBV4-3 and J usage is TRBJ1-3; 7 bases fit TRBD1. This CDR3 has 13 residues. Germline CDR1 LGHNA, CDR2 YSLEER. Germline trimming cut 8 bases from V and 3 bases from J; bases unmatched to any gene: 4. The CDR3 DNA sequence: TGCGCCAGCTCTCAGGGGGTTGGAAACACCATATATTTT. It is translated as CASSQGVGNTIYF.

At least ten counts were recorded for this clonotype. This beta chain represents an off-target read in a library built for alpha chains; its size is of limited meaning. The rearrangement joins TRBV10-3 to TRBJ2-7; D may be TRBD1 (5 bases). Germline V gene data show CDR1 as ENHRY and CDR2 as SYGVKD. This CDR3 is 13 amino acids long. Trimming removed 6 bases at V and 3 bases at J, with 12 bases between. The chain's CDR3 is CAISEGQGYEQYF. As DNA, the CDR3 is TGTGCCATCAGCGAAGGGCAGGGCTACGAGCAGTACTTC.

This clonotype was seen ten or more times. Because this beta chain is a stray read in a library intended to capture alpha chains, its abundance should not be given much weight. V and J are TRBV12-3 or TRBV12-4 and TRBJ2-1, with D perhaps assigned TRBD1 or TRBD2 (5 bases each). The CDR3 totals 18 residues. V was clipped by 5 bases and J by 0 bases, with 20 bases between them. The CDR3 reads CASSPPGLRVSSYNEQFF. Here the CDR3 DNA reads TGTGCCAGCAGTCCCCCGGGGCTGCGGGTTAGCTCCTACAATGAGCAGTTCTTC.

At least ten counts were recorded for this clonotype. This beta chain turned up in a library designed for alpha chains; as an off-target read, its abundance says little. The chain carries TRBV20-1 and TRBJ2-3, with a weak D call TRBD2 (6 bases). The CDR3 sequence is 16 residues long. CDR1 and CDR2 from the germline V gene are DFQATT and SNEGSKA (reference sequence). The V gene lost 1 base and the J gene lost 4 bases, with 18 bases spanning the gap. The CDR3 nucleotides read TGCAGTGCTAGAGGCCCACTAGCTCCCAAGGCAGATACGCAGTATTTT. Protein sequence: CSARGPLAPKADTQYF.

This clonotype was seen a handful of times. This beta chain represents an off-target read in a library built for alpha chains; its size is of limited meaning. The CDR3 is CASSFVTNEKLFF. As DNA, the CDR3 is TGTGCCAGCAGTTTCGTCACCAATGAAAAACTGTTTTTT. The rearrangement uses TRBV6-2 or TRBV6-3 and TRBJ1-4; D gene unclear. V lost 4 bases to trimming and J lost 5 bases, with 8 bases between them. Germline CDR1 is MNHEY and CDR2 is SVGEGT. This CDR3 region has 13 residues.

This clonotype is labeled medium-sized. Within a library made for alpha chains, this beta chain is off target, and its count is uninformative. This sequence joins TRBV12-3 or TRBV12-4 and TRBJ2-7, with TRBD1 identical over 8 bases. V lost 9 bases and J lost 2; bases outside the gene matches: 6. CDR3 length: 13 residues. CDR3 sequence: CASSDRGAYEQYF. CDR3 bases: TGTGCCAGTAGTGACAGGGGAGCCTACGAGCAGTACTTC.

This clonotype was seen at least ten times. This beta chain is an off-target read within a library intended for alpha chains, so its frequency means little. The chain is built from TRBV7-9 and TRBJ2-5, with D uncertain. Deletions cut 2 bases from V and 1 base from J, with 8 bases between. Germline V lookup: CDR1 SEHNR, CDR2 FQNEAQ (reference sequence). CDR3 length equals 14 residues. CDR3 in DNA: TGTGCCAGCAGCTTAACTACCTTCCAAGAGACCCAGTACTTC. It is translated as CASSLTTFQETQYF.